One sample yielded the 3 T cell receptor beta chains listed below, sequenced in a study of cytomegalovirus exposure and HLA in healthy donors. The PCR contained 60 Vbeta and 13 Jbeta primers. The assay was immunoSEQ multiplex PCR, and TCRdb's table has in-frame clones only and misses some. The sample lists 100,000 to 150,000 clones, 72% occurring once. Material for sequencing was PBMCs. The receptors were sampled from a man aged 30 to 39 in good health and CMV-seronegative.

This chain links TRBV6-5 with TRBJ2-7; 9 nucleotides align to TRBD1. This CDR3 comprises 14 residues. V shed 5 bases and J 0 bases; nucleotides not matched to a gene: 2. Germline V gene data show CDR1 as MNHEY and CDR2 as SVGAGI. CDR3 sequence reads: CASSPGQGSYEQYF. CDR3 sequence (DNA): TGTGCCAGCAGTCCGGGACAGGGCTCCTACGAGCAGTACTTC.

V is TRBV29-1 and J is TRBJ2-5; maybe TRBD2 (6 bases). CDR3 length: 15 residues. Germline V lookup: CDR1 SQVTM, CDR2 ANQGSEA. V shed 0 bases and J shed 10 bases, with 21 bases lying between them. CDR3 DNA sequence: TGCAGCGTTGAAGAGATGGGGGGAGTTACGGTTGACCAGTACTTC. It yields the protein CSVEEMGGVTVDQYF.

To note about this clone: At one boundary the junction diverges from the germline segment, which might be a read error. The V and J genes are TRBV2 and TRBJ2-1; D not resolved. The V gene's germline CDR1 is SNHLY and CDR2 FYNNEI. CDR3 length equals 13 residues. In nucleotides, the CDR3 is TGTGCCAGCAGTGACCATGAGGCGAATGAGCAGCTCTTC. Translating gives CASSDHEANEQLF. Variable domain in full (rest from reference TRBV2 and TRBJ2-1): EPEVTQTPSHQVTQMGQEVILRCVPISNHLYFYWYRQILGQKVEFLVSFYNNEISEKSEIFDDQFSVERPDGSNFTLKIRSTKLEDSAMYFCASSDHEANEQLFGPGTRLTVL.